The T cell receptor beta chain described here comes from a study of shared clonotypes between healthy human individuals. Study-level information: Used for every donor were three CD4 naive, three CD4 memory, two CD8 naive and one CD8 memory plate. Study findings and constraints: The expectation was that sequencing depth would affect clonotype sharing among donors. Sample collection involved blood only; tissue repertoires are likely different.

About this clone: What it binds is unknown.

Over several immunoSEQ plates, each subset's genomic DNA was distributed in even portions. The repertoire was sequenced with immunoSEQ multiplex PCR; TCRdb's copy has only in-frame clones and lacks some. The sample consists of more than 500,000 clones, about 95% of them appearing once. CDR1 and CDR2 from the germline V gene are MNHEY and SMNVEV (reference sequence). Trimming left V 5 bases short and J 3 bases short, with 11 bases between. This CDR3 has 14 amino acids. Positive CCR7 selection of CD45RO-negative cells yielded the naive CD8 cells, and terminally differentiated effector memory CD45RA+ cells were excluded.

The chain is built from TRBV27 and TRBJ1-5, with D unclear. Sequencing used naive CD8+ T cells sorted from blood. This TCR was sampled from a woman aged 30 to 39 in good health. CDR3 amino acids: CASSPREDNQPQHF. Written as DNA, the CDR3 is TGTGCCAGCAGTCCCCGGGAGGACAATCAGCCCCAGCATTTT.